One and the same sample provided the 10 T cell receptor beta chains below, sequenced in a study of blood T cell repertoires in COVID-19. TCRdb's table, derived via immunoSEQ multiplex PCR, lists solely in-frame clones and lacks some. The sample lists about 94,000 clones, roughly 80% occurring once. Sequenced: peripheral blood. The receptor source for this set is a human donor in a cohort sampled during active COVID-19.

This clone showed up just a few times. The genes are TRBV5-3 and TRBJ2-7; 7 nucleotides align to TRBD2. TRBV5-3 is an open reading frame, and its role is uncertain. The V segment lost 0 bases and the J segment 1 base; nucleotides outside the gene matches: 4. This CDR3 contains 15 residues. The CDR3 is CARSLGTSGSYEQYF. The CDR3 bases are TGTGCCAGAAGCTTGGGGACTAGTGGGTCCTACGAGCAGTACTTC.

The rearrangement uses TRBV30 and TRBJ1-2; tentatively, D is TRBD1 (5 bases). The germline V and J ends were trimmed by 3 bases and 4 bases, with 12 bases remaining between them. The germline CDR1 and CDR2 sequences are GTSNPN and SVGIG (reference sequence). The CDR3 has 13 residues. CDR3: CAWRYRQIYGYTF. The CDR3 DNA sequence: TGTGCCTGGAGATACCGACAGATCTATGGCTACACCTTC.

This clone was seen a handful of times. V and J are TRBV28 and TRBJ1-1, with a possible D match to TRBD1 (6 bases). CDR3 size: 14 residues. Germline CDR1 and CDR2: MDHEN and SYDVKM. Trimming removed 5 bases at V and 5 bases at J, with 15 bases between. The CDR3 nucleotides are TGTGCCAGCAGTGTCACACAGGGAGGGACTGAAGCTTTCTTT. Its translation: CASSVTQGGTEAFF.

CDR3: CASSRGTGGSYEQYF. The CDR3 nucleotides are TGTGCCAGTAGTAGAGGGACAGGGGGCTCGTACGAGCAGTACTTC. The V and J genes are TRBV19 and TRBJ2-7; 12 bases match TRBD1. CDR3 length: 15 residues. Germline lookup yields CDR1 LNHDA and CDR2 SQIVND (reference sequence). The J segment lost 4 bases and the V segment lost 4 bases, leaving 5 bases of the junction unmatched. The whole variable domain, filled in from reference TRBV19 and TRBJ2-7, reads DGGITQSPKYLFRKEGQNVTLSCEQNLNHDAMYWYRQDPGQGLRLIYYSQIVNDFQKGDIAEGYSVSREKKESFPLTVTSAQKNPTAFYLCASSRGTGGSYEQYFGPGTRLTVT.

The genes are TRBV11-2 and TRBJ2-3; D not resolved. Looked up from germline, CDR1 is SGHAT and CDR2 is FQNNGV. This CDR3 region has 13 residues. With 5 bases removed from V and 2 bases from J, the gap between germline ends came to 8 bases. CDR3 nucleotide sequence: TGTGCCAGCAGCGAGTACCCCACAGATACGCAGTATTTT. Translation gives CASSEYPTDTQYF.

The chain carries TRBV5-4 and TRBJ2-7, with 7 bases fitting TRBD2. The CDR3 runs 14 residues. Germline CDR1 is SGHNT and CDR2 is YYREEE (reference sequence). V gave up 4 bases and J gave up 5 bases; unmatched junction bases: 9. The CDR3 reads CASSASGMGHEQYF. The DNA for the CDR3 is TGTGCCAGCAGCGCCAGCGGGATGGGCCACGAGCAGTACTTC.

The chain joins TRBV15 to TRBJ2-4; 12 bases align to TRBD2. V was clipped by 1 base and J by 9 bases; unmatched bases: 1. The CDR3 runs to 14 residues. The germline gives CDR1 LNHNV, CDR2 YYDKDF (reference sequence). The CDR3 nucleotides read TGTGCCACCAGCAGAGGACTAGCGGGAGTCATTCAGTACTTC. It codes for CATSRGLAGVIQYF. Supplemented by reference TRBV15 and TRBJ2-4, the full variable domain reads DAMVIQNPRYQVTQFGKPVTLSCSQTLNHNVMYWYQQKSSQAPKLLFHYYDKDFNNEADTPDNFQSRRPNTSFCFLDIRSPGLGDTAMYLCATSRGLAGVIQYFGAGTRLSVL.

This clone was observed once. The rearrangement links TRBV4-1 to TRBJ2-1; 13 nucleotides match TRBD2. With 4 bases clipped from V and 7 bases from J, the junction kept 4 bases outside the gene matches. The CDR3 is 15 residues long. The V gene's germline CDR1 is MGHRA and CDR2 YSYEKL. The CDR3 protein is CASSRKGLAGNEQFF. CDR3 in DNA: TGCGCCAGCAGCCGGAAGGGACTAGCGGGGAATGAGCAGTTCTTC.

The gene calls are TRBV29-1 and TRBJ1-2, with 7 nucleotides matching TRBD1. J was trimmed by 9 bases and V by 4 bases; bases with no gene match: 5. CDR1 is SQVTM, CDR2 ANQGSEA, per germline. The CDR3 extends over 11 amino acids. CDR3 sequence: CSVGRDSRYTF. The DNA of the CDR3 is TGCAGCGTTGGCCGGGACAGCCGCTACACCTTC.

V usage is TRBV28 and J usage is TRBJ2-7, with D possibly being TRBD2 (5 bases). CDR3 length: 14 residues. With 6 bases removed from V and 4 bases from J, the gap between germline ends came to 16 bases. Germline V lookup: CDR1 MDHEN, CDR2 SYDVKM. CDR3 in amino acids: CASSVSVEGYEQYF. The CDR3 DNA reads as TGTGCCAGCAGCGTTAGCGTCGAGGGTTACGAGCAGTACTTC.